Below are 31 T cell receptor beta chains sequenced from a single sample in a study of CD8 T cells in ankylosing spondylitis. TCRdb ran MiXCR on the 5' RACE reads and lists one entry per CDR3 protein. The sample consists of 250,000 or so distinct CDR3 sequences, approximately 24% of them appearing once. The specimen was blood, either unsorted or a sorted T cell fraction (not recorded which). The origin of the receptors is a male donor with ankylosing spondylitis or in good health (not recorded which).

This clonotype appeared many times. The chain joins TRBV20-1 to TRBJ1-2; D ambiguous. Germline V lookup: CDR1 DFQATT, CDR2 SNEGSKA (reference sequence). The CDR3 consists of 12 residues. The V and J ends lost 3 bases and 4 bases respectively, with 9 bases between them. CDR3 sequence reads: CSASRPAYGYTF. CDR3 sequence (DNA): TGCAGTGCTAGTCGTCCGGCCTATGGCTACACCTTC.

This clonotype was seen a few times. The J gene is TRBJ1-5, the V gene TRBV12-3 or TRBV12-4; TRBD1 agrees at 8 bases. V lost 5 bases and J lost 2; bases outside the gene matches: 8. The CDR3 contains 16 residues. The CDR3 is CASSVTGARGNQPQHF. CDR3 nucleotides: TGTGCCAGCAGTGTGACAGGGGCGCGGGGCAATCAGCCCCAGCATTTT.

V usage is TRBV21-1 and J usage is TRBJ2-1; TRBD2 is the table's D call, not checked against the DNA. TRBV21-1 is a pseudogene. The CDR3 is made up of 14 amino acids. The CDR3 bases are TGTGCCAGCAGCAAAGAAGTCCCCTACAATGAGCAGTTCTTC. Amino acid sequence: CASSKEVPYNEQFF.

The chain carries TRBV7-7 and TRBJ2-5; 11 bases are a match to TRBD1. Germline values: CDR1 SSHAT, CDR2 FNYEAQ (reference sequence). The junction had 15 bases not matched to a gene; V was cut back by 5 bases and J by 4 bases. CDR3 length: 18 amino acids. The CDR3 region is CASSRTGGGRVRGETQYF. CDR3 nucleotide sequence: TGTGCCAGCAGCCGGACAGGGGGCGGACGGGTGCGGGGAGAGACCCAGTACTTC.

A few counts support this clonotype. V gene TRBV12-3 or TRBV12-4 combines with J gene TRBJ2-3; 11 bases match TRBD2. This CDR3 contains 16 residues. The V segment lost 5 bases and the J segment 2 bases; nucleotides outside the gene matches: 6. CDR3 region: CASSPRLAGNTDTQYF. CDR3 DNA sequence: TGTGCCAGCAGTCCGAGACTAGCGGGGAACACAGATACGCAGTATTTT.

This clonotype has just a few counts. The J gene is TRBJ1-5, the V gene TRBV29-1; 11 bases fit TRBD1. V was clipped by 1 base and J by 6 bases; unmatched bases: 5. Germline-derived CDR1 and CDR2 are SQVTM and ANQGSEA. The CDR3 sequence is 15 residues long. The CDR3 sequence: CSVEGDRGYCQPQHF. The CDR3 bases are TGCAGCGTTGAAGGGGACAGGGGGTATTGTCAGCCCCAGCATTTT.

The V gene is TRBV20-1, the J gene TRBJ2-7; unclear D gene. The CDR3 is made up of 11 amino acids. CDR1 and CDR2 (germline): DFQATT, SNEGSKA (reference sequence). Trimming stripped 3 bases from V and 2 bases from J, with 5 bases between. This CDR3 is CSARPAYEQYF. In DNA, the CDR3 is TGCAGTGCTAGGCCGGCCTACGAGCAGTACTTC.

This clonotype was observed a few times. The chain links TRBV20-1 to TRBJ1-2, with 9 nucleotides matching TRBD1. From germline, CDR1 is DFQATT and CDR2 SNEGSKA (reference sequence). The CDR3 has 14 residues. V gave up 2 bases and J gave up 6 bases; unmatched junction bases: 7. The CDR3 nucleotides are TGCAGTGCTAGAAAGTACAGGGGGCTTGATGGCTACACCTTC. Translating it yields CSARKYRGLDGYTF.

There are a few counts of this clonotype. The V call is TRBV20-1, the J call TRBJ1-4; TRBD1 matches at 10 bases. Germline V gene sequence: CDR1 DFQATT, CDR2 SNEGSKA (reference sequence). This CDR3 has 15 residues. Trimming removed 0 bases from V and 8 bases from J; junction bases left unmatched: 6. CDR3 in amino acids: CSARESGQGDEKLFF. In nucleotides, the CDR3 is TGCAGTGCTAGAGAAAGCGGACAGGGGGACGAAAAACTGTTTTTT.

The chain joins TRBV20-1 to TRBJ2-7; D is uncertain. The CDR3 runs to 14 residues. Germline CDR1 and CDR2: DFQATT and SNEGSKA (reference sequence). V lost 1 base, J lost 2 bases, and 12 bases lay in between. The CDR3: CSARVANSPYEQYF. The CDR3 DNA reads TGCAGTGCTAGAGTAGCAAATTCCCCCTACGAGCAGTACTTC.

This clonotype was observed at least ten times. The J gene is TRBJ1-4, the V gene TRBV9; D gene unclear. CDR1 and CDR2 (germline): SGDLS, YYNGEE. This CDR3 contains 14 residues. Trimming cost V 2 bases and J 7 bases, with 12 bases left between them. The DNA for the CDR3 is TGTGCCAGCAGCGTTGGTCCGGAGGGTGAAAAACTGTTTTTT. Translating gives CASSVGPEGEKLFF.

This clonotype has only a few counts. The chain employs TRBV9 and TRBJ1-6; D unresolved. The length of the CDR3 is 15 residues. V lost 4 bases and J lost 0, with 8 bases in between. The germline V gene encodes CDR1 SGDLS and CDR2 YYNGEE. The CDR3 coding sequence is TGTGCCAGCAGCCCGACCGGCTCCTATAATTCACCCCTCCACTTT. Translated, it gives CASSPTGSYNSPLHF.

This clonotype was found many times. V is TRBV7-9 and J is TRBJ2-3, with D tentatively TRBD1 or TRBD2 (6 bases each). The germline V and J ends were trimmed by 3 bases and 2 bases, with 15 bases remaining between them. Germline CDR1 and CDR2: SEHNR and FQNEAQ (reference sequence). The CDR3 covers 16 residues. CDR3 amino acids: CASSLVEGGITDTQYF. For the CDR3, the DNA is TGTGCCAGCAGCTTGGTCGAGGGGGGAATCACAGATACGCAGTATTTT. The entire variable domain, with the rest obtained from reference TRBV7-9 and TRBJ2-3, is as follows: DTGVSQNPRHKITKRGQNVTFRCDPISEHNRLYWYRQTLGQGPEFLTYFQNEAQLEKSRLLSDRFSAERPKGSFSTLEIQRTEQGDSAMYLCASSLVEGGITDTQYFGPGTRLTVL.

The chain carries TRBV7-2 and TRBJ2-1; no firm D call. V was cut by 5 bases and J by 5 bases, with 10 bases left in between. Per germline, CDR1 SGHTA and CDR2 FQGNSA. This CDR3 comprises 13 residues. CDR3 sequence: CASSLAIHNEQFF. The CDR3 nucleotides read TGTGCCAGCAGCCTTGCGATCCACAATGAGCAGTTCTTC.

This clonotype occurred many times. V gene TRBV24-1 combines with J gene TRBJ2-1, with 9 nucleotides matching TRBD1. The germline CDR1 and CDR2 sequences are KGHDR and SFDVKD. The CDR3 spans 15 residues. J lost 7 bases, V lost 5 bases, and 8 bases had no gene match. CDR3 in amino acids: CATSAPGQGKNEQFF. CDR3 coding DNA: TGTGCCACCAGTGCTCCCGGACAGGGGAAGAATGAGCAGTTCTTC.

This clonotype was found once. The chain employs TRBV4-1 and TRBJ2-5; 9 positions match TRBD1. Looked up from germline, CDR1 is MGHRA and CDR2 is YSYEKL. The J segment lost 6 bases and the V segment lost 2 bases, leaving 10 bases of the junction unmatched. The CDR3 is 16 amino acids. The CDR3 loop is CASSQIPGQGLKTQYF. The CDR3 DNA reads TGCGCCAGCAGCCAAATCCCGGGACAGGGTCTAAAGACCCAGTACTTC.

This clonotype was counted between two and nine times. The J gene is TRBJ1-2, the V gene TRBV12-3 or TRBV12-4, with a possible D match to TRBD1 (5 bases). V lost 3 bases, J lost 10 bases, and 6 bases lay in between. The CDR3 covers 10 residues. The DNA for the CDR3 is TGTGCCAGCAGTTTGGGGCCCTACACCTTC. Protein product: CASSLGPYTF.

Regarding this clonotype: Because it lacks the conserved phenylalanine or tryptophan at the end, this CDR3 is likely a read error. As DNA, the CDR3 is TGCAGAACTAGCGGGGGGGCTGGCGAGCAGTACCTC. It yields the protein CRTSGGAGEQYL. The chain links TRBV20-1 to TRBJ2-7, with 13 bases lining up with TRBD2. Per the germline V gene, CDR1 is DFQATT and CDR2 is SNEGSKA (reference sequence). The CDR3 extends over 12 amino acids.

This clonotype appeared a few times. The rearrangement joins TRBV12-3 or TRBV12-4 to TRBJ2-7; the match to TRBD2 covers 8 bases. Trimming cost V 5 bases and J 12 bases; bases outside gene matches: 15. The CDR3 loop spans 14 amino acids. CDR3 DNA sequence: TGTGCCAGCAGTCCCACCAGCGGGGGCACCCAACGGTACTTC. Residues: CASSPTSGGTQRYF.

The genes are TRBV12-3 or TRBV12-4 and TRBJ2-1; 13 nucleotides align to TRBD2. After removal of 2 bases from V and 8 bases from J, the junction contained 3 bases not matched to a gene. The CDR3 is made up of 15 amino acids. DNA for the CDR3: TGTGCCAGCAGTTTAACTAGCGGGGGGGCCTATGAGCAGTTCTTC. Translating gives CASSLTSGGAYEQFF.

The CDR3: CSARGSPLQETQYF. CDR3 bases: TGCAGTGCTAGAGGGTCGCCGTTACAAGAGACCCAGTACTTC. The rearrangement uses TRBV20-1 and TRBJ2-5; D remains ambiguous. Deletions cut 1 base from V and 2 bases from J, with 11 bases between. This CDR3 region has 14 residues. Germline assignment: CDR1 DFQATT and CDR2 SNEGSKA (reference sequence).

This clonotype has ten or more counts. The V gene is TRBV29-1, the J gene TRBJ2-5; TRBD2 aligns across 7 bases. Germline V gene lookup returns CDR1 SQVTM and CDR2 ANQGSEA. CDR3 length: 12 amino acids. Unmatched junction bases numbered 8, after V lost 8 bases and J lost 5 bases. The CDR3 sequence: CSFTGLEETQYF. As DNA, the CDR3 is TGCAGCTTCACCGGACTAGAGGAGACCCAGTACTTC.

V and J are TRBV24-1 and TRBJ2-7; D tentatively fits TRBD1 or TRBD2 (5 bases each). The length of the CDR3 is 11 residues. In germline, CDR1 is KGHDR, CDR2 SFDVKD. V was pared by 9 bases and J by 5 bases, with 10 bases between. CDR3: CATGRGNEQYF. The CDR3, as DNA: TGTGCCACCGGACGGGGCAACGAGCAGTACTTC.

This clonotype showed up many times. The chain links TRBV5-1 to TRBJ2-3; D possibly uses TRBD1 or TRBD2 (6 bases each). Germline lookup yields CDR1 SGHRS and CDR2 YFSETQ. This CDR3 spans 15 amino acids. The ends were cut back, 1 base at V and 6 bases at J, with 15 bases in the middle. The CDR3 spells CASSLPGANTDTQYF. DNA of the CDR3: TGCGCCAGCAGCTTGCCGGGGGCAAACACGGATACGCAGTATTTT. Filled out from reference TRBV5-1 and TRBJ2-3, the complete variable domain reads KAGVTQTPRYLIKTRGQQVTLSCSPISGHRSVSWYQQTPGQGLQFLFEYFSETQRNKGNFPGRFSGRQFSNSRSEMNVSTLELGDSALYLCASSLPGANTDTQYFGPGTRLTVL.

This clonotype was recorded once. The chain carries TRBV19 and TRBJ2-5, with D possibly matching TRBD2 (5 bases). This CDR3 spans 13 amino acids. V lost 3 bases to trimming and J lost 5 bases, with 10 bases between them. Germline CDR1 and CDR2: LNHDA and SQIVND (reference sequence). The CDR3 protein is CASSISGVETQYF. CDR3 nucleotides: TGTGCCAGTAGTATCTCCGGGGTCGAGACCCAGTACTTC.

The CDR3 nucleotides read TGTGCCACCAGTACGAGAGGAACAGATACGCAGTATTTT. As protein: CATSTRGTDTQYF. This rearrangement joins TRBV15 to TRBJ2-3; D remains ambiguous. The CDR3 extends over 13 amino acids. Looked up from germline, CDR1 is LNHNV and CDR2 is YYDKDF (reference sequence). Trimming removed 6 bases at V and 3 bases at J, with 10 bases between. Full variable domain (remainder filled in from reference TRBV15 and TRBJ2-3): DAMVIQNPRYQVTQFGKPVTLSCSQTLNHNVMYWYQQKSSQAPKLLFHYYDKDFNNEADTPDNFQSRRPNTSFCFLDIRSPGLGDTAMYLCATSTRGTDTQYFGPGTRLTVL.

This clonotype was counted only a few times. The gene calls are TRBV20-1 and TRBJ1-1, with no clear D. This CDR3 comprises 12 residues. Trimming pared 4 bases from V and 4 bases from J, leaving 10 bases between. Germline-derived CDR1 and CDR2 are DFQATT and SNEGSKA (reference sequence). Here the CDR3 reads CSANLRSTEAFF. CDR3 coding DNA: TGCAGTGCTAATTTACGGTCCACTGAAGCTTTCTTT.

V gene TRBV12-3 or TRBV12-4 combines with J gene TRBJ2-2, with D unclear. The V end lost 4 bases, the J end lost 0 bases, and 9 bases lay between the germline ends. The CDR3 is 15 amino acids. The CDR3 sequence is CASSSKFANTGELFF. The CDR3 nucleotides read TGTGCCAGCAGTTCCAAGTTCGCGAACACCGGGGAGCTGTTTTTT.

This clonotype appeared a few times. The chain joins TRBV12-3 or TRBV12-4 to TRBJ2-7; D ambiguous. This CDR3 is 13 amino acids long. Deletions cut 1 base from V and 13 bases from J, with 17 bases between. CDR3 region: CASSLGTPPPLYF. As DNA, the CDR3 is TGTGCCAGCAGTTTAGGGACGCCACCCCCTCTCTACTTC.

The rearrangement joins TRBV7-3 to TRBJ2-1; D is ambiguous. Per germline, CDR1 SGHTA and CDR2 FQGTGA. The CDR3 is made up of 13 amino acids. Trimming removed 2 bases at V and 3 bases at J, with 5 bases between. The CDR3 coding sequence is TGTGCCAGCAGCTTAGAGGACTACAATGAGCAGTTCTTC. This gives the protein CASSLEDYNEQFF. Full variable domain (outside the CDR3, taken from reference TRBV7-3 and TRBJ2-1): GAGVSQTPSNKVTEKGKYVELRCDPISGHTALYWYRQSLGQGPEFLIYFQGTGAADDSGLPNDRFFAVRPEGSVSTLKIQRTERGDSAVYLCASSLEDYNEQFFGPGTRLTVL.

This clonotype has ten or more counts. This chain joins TRBV7-9 and TRBJ2-2; 9 bases line up with TRBD1. The CDR3 has 15 residues. The V gene end was trimmed by 5 bases and the J gene end by 6 bases; junction bases not matched to a gene: 7. Germline V gene sequence: CDR1 SEHNR, CDR2 FQNEAQ (reference sequence). The CDR3 DNA reads as TGTGCCAGCAGCGACCGGGACAGGGATTCCGGGGAGCTGTTTTTT. It specifies CASSDRDRDSGELFF.